Listed below are T cell receptor beta chains from one sample, sequenced in a study of Ad26.COV2.S vaccination and SARS-CoV-2 variants. Assay used: immunoSEQ multiplex PCR; TCRdb lists only in-frame clones, some missing. Here the sample spans 350,000 to 500,000 clones, around 91% being singletons. The specimen was peripheral blood, collected in a trial of Ad26.COV2.S vaccine versus placebo. The receptors were gathered from a person aged 18-65 years who received the Ad26.COV2.S COVID-19 vaccine or a placebo. CDR3s include the opening cysteine and the closing phenylalanine or tryptophan. The D gene is left open where the match is weak. Size values are once, few and many counts, or a class for expanded clones, and some rows have none.

D: .; V: TRBV13; J: TRBJ2-7; size: .; CDR3: CASSLAGREQYF; DNA: TGTGCCAGCAGCTTAGCGGGTAGAGAGCAGTACTTC
D: .; V: TRBV7-2; J: TRBJ2-3; size: .; CDR3: CASSQAAANTDTQYF; DNA: TGTGCCAGCAGCCAGGCCGCGGCTAACACAGATACGCAGTATTTT
D: .; V: TRBV28; J: TRBJ1-1; size: .; CDR3: CASSQRRMNTEAFF; DNA: TGTGCCAGCAGTCAAAGACGGATGAACACTGAAGCTTTCTTT
D: .; V: TRBV9; J: TRBJ2-7; size: .; CDR3: CASSPRTNSYEQYF; DNA: TGTGCCAGCAGCCCTAGGACTAACTCCTACGAGCAGTACTTC
D: .; V: TRBV5-1; J: TRBJ2-4; size: .; CDR3: CASSRGTHKNIQYF; DNA: TGCGCCAGCAGCCGGGGCACCCACAAAAACATTCAGTACTTC
D: TRBD1; V: TRBV4-2; J: TRBJ1-4; size: .; CDR3: CASSRGTAGLSNEKLFF; DNA: TGTGCCAGCAGCCGCGGGACAGCCGGCCTGAGTAATGAAAAACTGTTTTTT
D: .; V: TRBV10-3; J: TRBJ1-2; size: .; CDR3: CAISDLSTPANYGYTF; DNA: TGTGCCATCAGTGACTTGTCGACACCCGCTAACTATGGCTACACCTTC
D: TRBD1; V: TRBV4-2; J: TRBJ2-3; size: .; CDR3: CASSQDPAGTASTDTQYF; DNA: TGTGCCAGCAGCCAAGACCCCGCCGGGACAGCGAGCACAGATACGCAGTATTTT
D: .; V: TRBV19; J: TRBJ2-3; size: .; CDR3: CASRSQQGWPDTQYF; DNA: TGTGCCAGTAGAAGCCAGCAGGGGTGGCCAGATACGCAGTATTTT
D: .; V: TRBV6-5; J: TRBJ2-5; size: .; CDR3: CASKQGQTQYF; DNA: TGTGCCAGCAAACAGGGCCAGACCCAGTACTTC
D: TRBD2; V: TRBV11-2; J: TRBJ2-3; size: .; CDR3: CASSPNAGGPTDTQYF; DNA: TGTGCCAGCAGCCCGAACGCGGGAGGACCCACAGATACGCAGTATTTT
D: TRBD1; V: TRBV28; J: TRBJ1-2; size: .; CDR3: CASSSYKTGNYGYTF; DNA: TGTGCCAGCAGTTCTTATAAGACAGGGAACTATGGCTACACCTTC
D: .; V: TRBV13; J: TRBJ2-6; size: .; CDR3: CASSLISGANVLTF; DNA: TGTGCCAGCAGCTTGATATCTGGGGCCAACGTCCTGACTTTC
D: TRBD1; V: TRBV7-2; J: TRBJ2-7; size: .; CDR3: CASSLNRDRVYEQYF; DNA: TGTGCCAGCAGCTTAAACCGGGACAGGGTCTACGAGCAGTACTTC
D: .; V: TRBV24-1; J: TRBJ2-3; size: .; CDR3: CATAPGVHTDTQYF; DNA: TGTGCCACCGCGCCAGGGGTCCACACAGATACGCAGTATTTT
D: TRBD2; V: TRBV5-8; J: TRBJ2-7; size: .; CDR3: CASSLAGLAGVYEQYF; DNA: TGTGCCAGCAGCTTGGCCGGACTAGCGGGAGTCTACGAGCAGTACTTC
D: .; V: TRBV14; J: TRBJ2-1; size: .; CDR3: CASSHELYNEQFF; DNA: TGTGCCAGCAGCCACGAACTTTACAATGAGCAGTTCTTC
D: .; V: TRBV5-1; J: TRBJ2-6; size: .; CDR3: CASSLVQNVLTF; DNA: TGCGCCAGCAGCTTGGTCCAGAACGTCCTGACTTTC
D: TRBD2; V: TRBV7-2; J: TRBJ2-1; size: .; CDR3: CASSPSLGGRAYEQFF; DNA: TGTGCCAGCAGCCCTTCGCTTGGCGGGAGGGCCTATGAGCAGTTCTTC
D: .; V: TRBV29-1; J: TRBJ2-1; size: .; CDR3: CSGTLGNEQFF; DNA: TGCAGCGGTACCCTAGGGAATGAGCAGTTCTTC
D: TRBD2; V: TRBV5-1; J: TRBJ2-1; size: .; CDR3: CASSLVPPTSGRANEQFF; DNA: TGCGCCAGCAGCTTGGTCCCCCCTACTAGCGGGAGGGCCAATGAGCAGTTCTTC
D: TRBD2; V: TRBV7-2; J: TRBJ2-7; size: .; CDR3: CASSPPLLADYEQYF; DNA: TGTGCCAGCAGCCCCCCTTTACTAGCGGACTACGAGCAGTACTTC
D: .; V: TRBV10-3; J: TRBJ1-5; size: .; CDR3: CATYQGLGDGQPQHF; DNA: TGTGCCACCTATCAGGGGTTGGGGGATGGTCAGCCCCAGCATTTT
D: .; V: TRBV9; J: TRBJ1-3; size: .; CDR3: CASSADSSSGNTIYF; DNA: TGTGCCAGCAGCGCCGACAGTTCCTCTGGAAACACCATATATTTT
D: TRBD2; V: TRBV2; J: TRBJ2-5; size: .; CDR3: CASRQTSGKETQYF; DNA: TGTGCCAGCAGGCAGACTAGCGGGAAAGAGACCCAGTACTTC
D: TRBD2; V: TRBV19; J: TRBJ2-1; size: once; CDR3: CASSIGSGGRAYNEQFF; DNA: TGTGCCAGTAGTATCGGGTCCGGCGGGAGGGCTTACAATGAGCAGTTCTTC
D: TRBD2; V: TRBV7-2; J: TRBJ2-1; size: .; CDR3: CASSLSPGGSNEQFF; DNA: TGTGCCAGCAGCTTAAGTCCGGGGGGGAGCAATGAGCAGTTCTTC
D: .; V: TRBV5-1; J: TRBJ2-3; size: .; CDR3: CASRDDADTQYF; DNA: TGCGCCAGCAGGGACGACGCAGATACGCAGTATTTT
D: .; V: TRBV11-3; J: TRBJ2-2; size: .; CDR3: CASSFGEGRGLYTGELFF; DNA: TGTGCCAGCAGCTTTGGGGAGGGAAGGGGGCTCTACACCGGGGAGCTGTTTTTT
D: .; V: TRBV4-1; J: TRBJ2-3; size: .; CDR3: CASSQLYQGLTDTQYF; DNA: TGCGCCAGCAGCCAACTTTATCAGGGGCTCACAGATACGCAGTATTTT
D: TRBD1; V: TRBV18; J: TRBJ2-1; size: .; CDR3: CASSDGRDSSSNEQFF; DNA: TGTGCCAGCTCCGACGGCCGGGACAGTTCATCCAATGAGCAGTTCTTC
D: .; V: TRBV9; J: TRBJ1-2; size: .; CDR3: CASSVDSGWPLEYGYTF; DNA: TGTGCCAGCAGCGTAGATTCAGGGTGGCCGTTGGAATATGGCTACACCTTC
D: TRBD2; V: TRBV19; J: TRBJ2-3; size: .; CDR3: CASSPRLGTRGVPYF; DNA: TGTGCCAGTAGTCCGCGTTTGGGGACTAGAGGGGTACCGTATTTT
D: .; V: TRBV24-1; J: TRBJ1-5; size: .; CDR3: CATSDSTRDTLYQPQHF; DNA: TGTGCCACCAGTGACTCGACCCGGGACACTCTCTATCAGCCCCAGCATTTT
D: TRBD2; V: TRBV4-2; J: TRBJ2-2; size: once; CDR3: CASSQVALAGGTGELFF; DNA: TGTGCCAGCAGCCAAGTTGCACTAGCGGGGGGGACCGGGGAGCTGTTTTTT
D: .; V: TRBV18; J: TRBJ1-6; size: .; CDR3: CASSPLGSPLHF; DNA: TGTGCCAGCTCACCACTAGGTTCACCCCTCCACTTT
D: TRBD1; V: TRBV5-6; J: TRBJ1-1; size: .; CDR3: CASSLVGQTEAFF; DNA: TGTGCCAGCAGCTTGGTGGGACAGACTGAAGCTTTCTTT
D: TRBD2; V: TRBV15; J: TRBJ2-1; size: .; CDR3: CATSSPRSGTRFDEQFF; DNA: TGTGCCACCAGCTCCCCAAGGTCCGGGACTAGGTTCGATGAGCAGTTCTTC
D: .; V: TRBV2; J: TRBJ1-3; size: .; CDR3: CASRTGPGNTIYF; DNA: TGTGCCAGCAGAACAGGGCCTGGAAACACCATATATTTT
D: .; V: TRBV5-1; J: TRBJ2-5; size: .; CDR3: CASSLAGTFQETQYF; DNA: TGCGCCAGCAGCTTGGCCGGGACTTTCCAAGAGACCCAGTACTTC
D: TRBD2; V: TRBV10-3; J: TRBJ2-5; size: .; CDR3: CAIKREAGEETQYF; DNA: TGTGCCATCAAACGGGAAGCGGGAGAAGAGACCCAGTACTTC
D: TRBD1; V: TRBV4-1; J: TRBJ2-7; size: .; CDR3: CASSHLTGAPYEQYF; DNA: TGCGCCAGCAGCCACCTAACAGGGGCCCCCTACGAGCAGTACTTC
D: TRBD2; V: TRBV5-1; J: TRBJ2-1; size: .; CDR3: CASSFPLAGPVNEQFF; DNA: TGCGCCAGCAGCTTCCCTCTAGCGGGGCCTGTCAATGAGCAGTTCTTC
D: TRBD2; V: TRBV28; J: TRBJ2-1; size: .; CDR3: CASISGGAAYPYNEQFF; DNA: TGTGCCAGCATCTCGGGGGGAGCGGCCTATCCATACAATGAGCAGTTCTTC
D: TRBD2; V: TRBV13; J: TRBJ2-1; size: .; CDR3: CASSTRTSHNEQFF; DNA: TGTGCCAGCAGCACCCGGACTAGTCACAATGAGCAGTTCTTC
D: TRBD2; V: TRBV7-3; J: TRBJ2-1; size: .; CDR3: CASSLGSGRAGEQFF; DNA: TGTGCCAGCAGCTTAGGGAGCGGGAGGGCCGGTGAGCAGTTCTTC
D: .; V: TRBV28; J: TRBJ2-7; size: .; CDR3: CASSLAGYEQYF; DNA: TGTGCCAGCAGTTTAGCGGGATACGAGCAGTACTTC